The clone carrying this T cell receptor (beta chain) was seen only a few times. V was cut by 6 bases and J by 8 bases, with 7 bases left in between. The CDR3 totals 10 residues. The V gene's germline CDR1 is SNHLY and CDR2 FYNNEI. TCRdb recomputed calls from the 5' RACE reads with MiXCR, one row per CDR3 protein. The sample carries 100,000 to 150,000 distinct CDR3 sequences, roughly 9% recorded once. The data stem from a study of T cells after yellow fever vaccination. The clonotype was recovered from a man aged 18 to 35 who received the YFV17D yellow fever vaccine. The rearrangement links TRBV2 to TRBJ1-2, with D uncertain. The starting material was CD8+ T cells sorted from PBMCs, obtained on the day of the yellow fever booster vaccination. CDR3 amino acids: CASRTAGYTF. As DNA, the CDR3 is TGTGCCAGCAGGACTGCCGGCTACACCTTC.